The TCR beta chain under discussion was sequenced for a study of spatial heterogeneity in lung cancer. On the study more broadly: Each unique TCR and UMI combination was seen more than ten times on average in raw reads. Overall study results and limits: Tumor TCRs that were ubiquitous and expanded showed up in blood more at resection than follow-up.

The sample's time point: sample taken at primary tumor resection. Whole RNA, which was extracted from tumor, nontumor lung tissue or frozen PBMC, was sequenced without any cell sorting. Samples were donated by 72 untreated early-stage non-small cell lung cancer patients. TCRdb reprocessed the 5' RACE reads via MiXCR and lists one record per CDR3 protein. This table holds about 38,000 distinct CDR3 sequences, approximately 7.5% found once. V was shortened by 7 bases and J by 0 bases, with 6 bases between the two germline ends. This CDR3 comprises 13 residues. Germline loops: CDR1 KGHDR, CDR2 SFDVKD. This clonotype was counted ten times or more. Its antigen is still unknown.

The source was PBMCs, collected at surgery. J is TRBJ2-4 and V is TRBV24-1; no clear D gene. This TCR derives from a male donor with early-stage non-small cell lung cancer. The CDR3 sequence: CATREIAKNIQYF. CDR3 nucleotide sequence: TGTGCCACCAGGGAGATAGCCAAAAACATTCAGTACTTC.